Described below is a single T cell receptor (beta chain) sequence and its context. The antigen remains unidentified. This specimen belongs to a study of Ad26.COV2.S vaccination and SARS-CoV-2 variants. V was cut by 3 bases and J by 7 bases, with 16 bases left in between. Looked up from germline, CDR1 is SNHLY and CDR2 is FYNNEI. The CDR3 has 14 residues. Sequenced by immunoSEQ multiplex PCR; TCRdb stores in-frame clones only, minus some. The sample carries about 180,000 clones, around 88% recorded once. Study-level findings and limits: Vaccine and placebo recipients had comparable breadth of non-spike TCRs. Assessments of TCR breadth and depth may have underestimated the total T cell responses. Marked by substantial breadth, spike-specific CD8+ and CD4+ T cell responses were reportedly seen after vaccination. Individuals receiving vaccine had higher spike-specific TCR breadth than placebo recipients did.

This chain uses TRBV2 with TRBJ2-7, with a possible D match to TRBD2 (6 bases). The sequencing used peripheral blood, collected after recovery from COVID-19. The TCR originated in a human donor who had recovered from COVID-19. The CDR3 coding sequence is TGTGCCAGCAGTGAGGCTAGCGTCTGGCGAGAGCAGTACTTC. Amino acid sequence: CASSEASVWREQYF. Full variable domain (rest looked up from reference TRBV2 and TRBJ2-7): EPEVTQTPSHQVTQMGQEVILRCVPISNHLYFYWYRQILGQKVEFLVSFYNNEISEKSEIFDDQFSVERPDGSNFTLKIRSTKLEDSAMYFCASSEASVWREQYFGPGTRLTVT.